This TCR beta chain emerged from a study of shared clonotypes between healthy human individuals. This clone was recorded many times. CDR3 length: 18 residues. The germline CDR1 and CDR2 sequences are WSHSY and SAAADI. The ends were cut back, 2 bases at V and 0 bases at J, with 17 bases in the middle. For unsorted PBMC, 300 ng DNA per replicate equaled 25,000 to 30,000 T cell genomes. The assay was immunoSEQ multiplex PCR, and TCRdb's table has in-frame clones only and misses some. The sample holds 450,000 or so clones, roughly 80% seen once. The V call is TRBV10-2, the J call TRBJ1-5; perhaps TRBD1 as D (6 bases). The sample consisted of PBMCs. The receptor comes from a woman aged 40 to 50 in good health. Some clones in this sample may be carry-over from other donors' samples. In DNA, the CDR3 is TGCGCCAGCAGTGAGACAGGGTTCGAATTATTTAGCAATCAGCCCCAGCATTTT. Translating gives CASSETGFELFSNQPQHF.